The rows below give T cell receptor beta chains drawn from one sample of a study of CD8+ T cells in alopecia areata. The assay was immunoSEQ multiplex PCR, and TCRdb's table has in-frame clones only and misses some. Counted here are some 200,000 clones, roughly 64% occurring once; the ten biggest clones make up 5% to 6%. The sample in question was CD4+ T cells sorted from blood, obtained at week 24, from a patient treated with tofacitinib. The receptors shown here come from a human donor with alopecia areata. Both conserved end residues are part of each CDR3. A D gene is named only where the DNA matches it firmly. For some rows the clone size is stated as once, few or many, or as a class when expanded; others skip it.

j_gene | abundance | v_gene | d_gene | CDR3nt | CDR3aa
TRBJ2-1 | NA | TRBV4-1 | TRBD1 | TGCGCCAGCAGCCTACGATCCTGGACAGGGCCCTCCTACAATGAGCAGTTCTTC | CASSLRSWTGPSYNEQFF
TRBJ1-5 | NA | TRBV6-5 | NA | TGTGCCAGCAGCGCCTCCCGGGACGGGCCCCAGCATTTT | CASSASRDGPQHF
TRBJ1-1 | NA | TRBV30 | NA | TGTGCCTGGACCCAGGGAACTGAAGCTTTCTTT | CAWTQGTEAFF
TRBJ2-1 | NA | TRBV2 | NA | TGTGCCAGCAGTGAAGCTGGGACGGTTGAGTTCTTC | CASSEAGTVEFF
TRBJ2-3 | NA | TRBV25-1 | NA | TGTGCCAGCAGTGAATCCCGCCTGACCACAGATACGCAGTATTTT | CASSESRLTTDTQYF
TRBJ2-7 | NA | TRBV6-5 | NA | TGTGCCAGCCTCCAACAAGGAGGGGCGGTCTACGAGCAGTACTTC | CASLQQGGAVYEQYF
TRBJ1-6 | NA | TRBV5-6 | NA | TGTGCCAGCAGCTTGTTAGCAAATTCACCCCTCCACTTT | CASSLLANSPLHF
TRBJ1-1 | NA | TRBV29-1 | TRBD1 | TGCAGCGTTGGAGACAGGGGGGGCTCTGAAGCTTTCTTT | CSVGDRGGSEAFF
TRBJ1-1 | few | TRBV7-9 | NA | TGTGCCAGCGGGGACCGGGGGACGAACACTGAAGCTTTCTTT | CASGDRGTNTEAFF
TRBJ2-3 | few | TRBV29-1 | TRBD2 | TGCAGCGTTTACTGGCGGGGGGGCGATACGCAGTATTTT | CSVYWRGGDTQYF
TRBJ2-7 | NA | TRBV29-1 | NA | TGCAGCGTTGAGGGACATGGCCAAAGTGAAGGATCGAGGGAGTACTCCTACGAGCAGTACTTC | CSVEGHGQSEGSREYSYEQYF
TRBJ1-4 | NA | TRBV19 | NA | TGTGCCAGTAGTCCAACTAATGAAAAACTGTTTTTT | CASSPTNEKLFF
TRBJ2-7 | few | TRBV29-1 | TRBD1 | TGCAGCATTAGACAGGGGCTCGAGCAGTACTTC | CSIRQGLEQYF
TRBJ2-3 | few | TRBV27 | NA | TGTGCCAGCAGACGGGGGTCGACAGATACGCAGTATTTT | CASRRGSTDTQYF
TRBJ2-3 | NA | TRBV25-1 | TRBD2 | TGTGCCAGCAGTGGGGCCGGGACTAGCGGCACAGATACGCAGTATTTT | CASSGAGTSGTDTQYF
TRBJ2-5 | NA | TRBV5-4 | TRBD2 | TGTGCCAGCAGCTTTGGGACTAGCGGGAGTAAGGAGACCCAGTACTTC | CASSFGTSGSKETQYF
TRBJ2-7 | NA | TRBV25-1 | TRBD2 | TGTGCCACCAAGCCGGGCGGGAGCTCCTACGAGCAGTACTTC | CATKPGGSSYEQYF
TRBJ2-3 | NA | TRBV5-1 | NA | TGCGCCAGCAGCTTGGGACCTACAGAGGCAGATACGCAGTATTTT | CASSLGPTEADTQYF
TRBJ2-1 | many | TRBV9 | TRBD2 | TGTGCCAGCAGCGTAGCGGGCGGGTCTGTTAGTAGCGGGGGGAGCAACAATGAGCAGTTCTTC | CASSVAGGSVSSGGSNNEQFF
TRBJ2-3 | NA | TRBV11-2 | NA | TGTGCCAGCAGCTTAATCCCAGATACGCAGTATTTT | CASSLIPDTQYF
TRBJ2-1 | once | TRBV29-1 | TRBD1 | TGCAGCGTCGAAGGACAGGGGGCAAGTGAGCAGTTCTTC | CSVEGQGASEQFF
TRBJ1-5 | NA | TRBV6-5 | NA | TGTGCCGCGTCTTCAACAGGGTTCAATCAGCCCCAGCATTTT | CAASSTGFNQPQHF
TRBJ1-5 | few | TRBV5-1 | NA | TGCGCCAGCAACAGGGAAGGGCCAGATCAGCCCCAGCATTTT | CASNREGPDQPQHF
TRBJ2-2 | few | TRBV6-5 | TRBD1 | TGTGCCAGCAGTAGTAGGACAGGGCGGACCGGGGAGCTGTTTTTT | CASSSRTGRTGELFF
TRBJ2-7 | few | TRBV10-3 | TRBD1 | TGTGCCATCAGTGGAACAGGGGGAGTTTACGAGCAGTACTTC | CAISGTGGVYEQYF
TRBJ2-7 | NA | TRBV25-1 | NA | TGTGCCAGCAGTTTAAAGGAGGTAGGGGCCCATTACTTC | CASSLKEVGAHYF
TRBJ1-6 | NA | TRBV2 | TRBD1 | TGTGCCAGCAGGGGGACAGTTAATTCACCCCTCCACTTT | CASRGTVNSPLHF
TRBJ2-5 | NA | TRBV4-1 | NA | TGCGCCAGCAGCCAAGATCGGCACAGAGAGACCCAGTACTTC | CASSQDRHRETQYF
TRBJ2-5 | NA | TRBV5-1 | NA | TGCGCCAGCAGCTTGCTATCTCGGGGGACGGGGGAGACCCAGTACTTC | CASSLLSRGTGETQYF
TRBJ2-3 | NA | TRBV5-1 | TRBD1 | TGCGCCACCCGACTTGGGACAGGACGCACAGATACGCAGTATTTT | CATRLGTGRTDTQYF
TRBJ2-5 | NA | TRBV2 | NA | TGTGCCAGCAGCGGCTCAGGGGAAGAGACCCAGTACTTC | CASSGSGEETQYF
TRBJ1-1 | NA | TRBV29-1 | NA | TGCAGTGCCGAGAGGGAGGCTGAAGCTTTCTTT | CSAEREAEAFF
TRBJ2-3 | NA | TRBV29-1 | TRBD2 | TGCAGCGTTCTGGGACTAGCGGGAGGGACAGATACGCAGTATTTT | CSVLGLAGGTDTQYF
TRBJ2-7 | medium-sized | TRBV18 | TRBD1 | TGTGCCAGCTCTGGACTCCAGGGGGTTAGGACCTACGAGCAGTACTTC | CASSGLQGVRTYEQYF
TRBJ2-2 | few | TRBV19 | TRBD2 | TGTGCCAGTAGCCCCCTAGCGGGAGGTAACGGGGAGCTGTTTTTT | CASSPLAGGNGELFF
TRBJ1-5 | few | TRBV19 | NA | TGTGCCAGTACAGGGGAAAATCAGCCCCAGCATTTT | CASTGENQPQHF
TRBJ1-5 | NA | TRBV5-6 | TRBD1 | TGTGCCAGCAGCTTGGGACAGGGATGGAATCAGCCCCAGCATTTT | CASSLGQGWNQPQHF
TRBJ2-6 | NA | TRBV11-2 | NA | TGTGCCAGCAGCTTGGGGGGAACTGGGGCCAACGTCCTGACTTTC | CASSLGGTGANVLTF